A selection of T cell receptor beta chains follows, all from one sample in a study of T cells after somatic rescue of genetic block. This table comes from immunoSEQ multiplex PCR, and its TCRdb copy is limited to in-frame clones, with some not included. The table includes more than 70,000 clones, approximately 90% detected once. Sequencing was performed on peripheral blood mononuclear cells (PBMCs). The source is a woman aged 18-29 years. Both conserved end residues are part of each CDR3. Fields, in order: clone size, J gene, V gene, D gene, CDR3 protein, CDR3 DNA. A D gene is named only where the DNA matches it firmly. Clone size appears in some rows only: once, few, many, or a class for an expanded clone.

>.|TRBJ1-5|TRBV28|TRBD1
CASGGTGQDQPQHF
TGTGCCAGCGGCGGGACAGGTCAAGATCAGCCCCAGCATTTT
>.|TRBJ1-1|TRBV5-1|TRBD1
CASSHPDRVNTEAFF
TGCGCCAGCAGCCACCCGGACAGGGTGAACACTGAAGCTTTCTTT
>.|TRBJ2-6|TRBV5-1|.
CASSLLANSGANVLTF
TGCGCCAGCAGCCTACTCGCCAACTCTGGGGCCAACGTCCTGACTTTC
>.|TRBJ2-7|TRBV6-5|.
CASSRPGHLYEQYF
TGTGCCAGCAGCCGACCGGGACATCTTTACGAGCAGTACTTC
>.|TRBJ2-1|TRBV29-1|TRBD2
CSALTSGGSYNEQFF
TGCAGCGCCTTGACTAGCGGGGGATCCTACAATGAGCAGTTCTTC
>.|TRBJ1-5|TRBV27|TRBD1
CASSPHRQGPYQPQHF
TGTGCCAGCAGTCCACATCGACAGGGGCCCTATCAGCCCCAGCATTTT
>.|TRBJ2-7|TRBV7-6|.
CASSARDWDLGEQYF
TGTGCCAGCAGCGCCAGGGACTGGGACCTCGGGGAGCAGTACTTC
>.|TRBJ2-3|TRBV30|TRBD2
CAWSEGLAGVVDTQYF
TGTGCCTGGAGCGAAGGACTAGCGGGAGTGGTAGATACGCAGTATTTT
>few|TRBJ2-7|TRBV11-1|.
CASSSPASTSYEQYF
TGTGCCAGCAGCTCACCGGCCTCGACTTCCTACGAGCAGTACTTC
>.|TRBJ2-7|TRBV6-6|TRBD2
CASRLAGETYEQYF
TGTGCCAGCAGACTAGCGGGAGAGACCTACGAGCAGTACTTC
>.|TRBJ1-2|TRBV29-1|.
CSVEFGGANYGYTF
TGCAGCGTTGAATTTGGCGGCGCTAACTATGGCTACACCTTC
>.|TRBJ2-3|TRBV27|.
CASSYLTGTDTQYF
TGTGCCAGCAGTTACCTAACAGGCACAGATACGCAGTATTTT
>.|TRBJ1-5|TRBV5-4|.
CASGGDGQPQHF
TGTGCCAGCGGGGGGGACGGTCAGCCCCAGCATTTT
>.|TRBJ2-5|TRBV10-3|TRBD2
CATLQPSGKETQYF
TGTGCCACCTTGCAGCCTAGCGGGAAAGAGACCCAGTACTTC
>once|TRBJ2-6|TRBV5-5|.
CASSLGLKRVGASGANVLTF
TGTGCCAGCAGCTTGGGCCTCAAACGGGTAGGGGCCTCTGGGGCCAACGTCCTGACTTTC
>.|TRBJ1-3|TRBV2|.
CASSEVSVSLSGNTIYF
TGTGCCAGCAGTGAGGTATCAGTATCCCTCTCTGGAAACACCATATATTTT
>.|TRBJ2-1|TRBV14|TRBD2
CASSQVRAPFFQAGTYNEQFF
TGTGCCAGCAGCCAAGTTCGGGCCCCATTCTTTCAAGCGGGAACTTACAATGAGCAGTTCTTC
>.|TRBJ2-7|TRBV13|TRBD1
CASSSDRGPYEQYF
TGTGCCAGCAGCTCGGACAGGGGGCCCTACGAGCAGTACTTC
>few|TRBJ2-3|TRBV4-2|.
CASSQSQGGGADTQYF
TGTGCCAGCAGCCAAAGCCAGGGCGGAGGGGCAGATACGCAGTATTTT
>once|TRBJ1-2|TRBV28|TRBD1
CASSSRRWQGGNGYTF
TGTGCCAGCAGTTCGCGCCGGTGGCAGGGGGGAAATGGCTACACCTTC
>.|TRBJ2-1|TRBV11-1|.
CASSLEAREQFF
TGTGCCAGCAGCTTAGAGGCCCGGGAGCAGTTCTTC
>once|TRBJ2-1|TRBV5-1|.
CASSSQPVEKDNEQFF
TGCGCCAGCAGCTCCCAACCGGTGGAGAAGGACAATGAGCAGTTCTTC
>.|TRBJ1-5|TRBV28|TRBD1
CASMRRGGQGNQPQHF
TGTGCCAGCATGAGGAGGGGGGGACAGGGCAATCAGCCCCAGCATTTT
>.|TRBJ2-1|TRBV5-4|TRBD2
CASSLGLAGYNEQFF
TGTGCCAGCAGCCTGGGACTAGCCGGATACAATGAGCAGTTCTTC
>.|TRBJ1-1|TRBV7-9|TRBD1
CASSFRGQEPNTEAFF
TGTGCCAGCAGCTTTCGGGGACAGGAACCGAACACTGAAGCTTTCTTT
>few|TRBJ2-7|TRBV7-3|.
CASSSPASTSYEQYF
TGTGCCAGCAGCTCACCGGCCTCGACTTCCTACGAGCAGTACTTC
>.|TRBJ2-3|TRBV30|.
CAWSVLMDTQYF
TGTGCCTGGAGTGTGCTAATGGATACGCAGTATTTT
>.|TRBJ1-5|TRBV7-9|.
CASSLGGGFPHQPQHF
TGTGCCAGCAGCTTAGGCGGGGGTTTCCCCCATCAGCCCCAGCATTTT
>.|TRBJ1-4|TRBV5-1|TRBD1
CASRTGVTNEKLFF
TGCGCCAGCAGAACAGGGGTAACTAATGAAAAACTGTTTTTT